This T cell receptor (beta chain) is from a study of T cells after yellow fever vaccination. As concerns this clonotype: Antigen: not known. An end of the junction does not agree with germline; a read error may underlie this.

The CDR3 covers 15 residues. Each CDR3 protein gets one entry after TCRdb re-called the 5' RACE reads with MiXCR. This sample has hundreds of thousands of distinct CDR3 sequences; less than 15% occur once, and the top ten carry more than 13%. Study-wide results and caveats: After the booster, approximately 95% of CD4 and about nine tenths of CD8 primary-response clones were re-detected. From the bulk population, abundant clonotypes could contaminate and appear within FACS-sorted repertoires.

The receptor's source is a young man who received the YFV17D yellow fever vaccine. The gene calls are TRBV12-3 or TRBV12-4 and TRBJ2-1; the match to TRBD2 covers 12 bases. Sequenced material: PBMCs, taken on the day of the yellow fever booster vaccination. The CDR3 spells CASSLAGGSNNEQFF. In nucleotides, the CDR3 is TGTGCCAGCAGTCTAGCGGGAGGGTCTAACAATGAGCAGTTCTTC.